These T cell receptor beta chains were read from a single sample in a study of blood T cell repertoires in COVID-19. Profiled with immunoSEQ multiplex PCR; TCRdb holds only in-frame clones, not every one. This sample has over 150,000 clones, with about 80% found just once. Sequenced sample: peripheral blood. The receptors were gathered from a human donor with acute or convalescent COVID-19. The donor label of this sample is uncertain. Each CDR3 is given with its conserved first and last residue. D genes are given only for firm matches.

j_gene,v_gene,d_gene,len,CDR3aa,CDR3nt
TRBJ1-6,TRBV5-8,-,15,CASRKGGSYNSPLHF,TGTGCCAGCAGAAAAGGAGGCTCCTATAATTCACCCCTCCACTTT
TRBJ2-2,TRBV3-1/TRBV3-2,-,14,CASSHYRETGELFF,TGTGCCAGCAGCCACTACAGGGAAACCGGGGAGCTGTTTTTT
TRBJ2-1,TRBV3-1/TRBV3-2,-,14,CASSLWRGQAEQFF,TGTGCCAGCAGCCTTTGGCGGGGCCAGGCTGAGCAGTTCTTC
TRBJ1-4,TRBV5-1,TRBD1,14,CASSSGQSNEKLFF,TGCGCCAGCAGCTCGGGACAGAGTAATGAAAAACTGTTTTTT
TRBJ2-7,TRBV12-3/TRBV12-4,-,13,CASSFLGAREQYF,TGTGCCAGCAGTTTTCTAGGGGCAAGGGAGCAGTACTTC
TRBJ2-5,TRBV5-1,-,13,CASSLNNQETQYF,TGCGCCAGCAGCTTGAACAACCAAGAGACCCAGTACTTC
TRBJ1-5,TRBV2,-,13,CASRRVRNQPQHF,TGTGCCAGCAGGAGGGTACGCAATCAGCCCCAGCATTTT
TRBJ2-2,TRBV2,-,15,CASRRLASETGELFF,TGTGCCAGCAGGCGGTTAGCTAGCGAAACCGGGGAGCTGTTTTTT
TRBJ1-2,TRBV29-1,-,16,CSVADRVLRGGYGYTF,TGCAGCGTTGCCGACAGAGTTCTTCGGGGGGGCTATGGCTACACCTTC
TRBJ2-2,TRBV11-2,TRBD2,15,CASSLMTAGGVELFF,TGTGCCAGCAGCCTAATGACAGCGGGAGGTGTGGAGCTGTTTTTT
TRBJ2-1,TRBV30,TRBD1,12,CAWNSAGTGEFF,TGTGCCTGGAACTCGGCCGGGACAGGCGAATTCTTC
TRBJ2-7,TRBV5-1,TRBD2,15,CASSLVAGGGYEQYF,TGCGCCAGCAGCTTGGTCGCGGGAGGGGGCTACGAGCAGTACTTC
TRBJ1-1,TRBV6-8,-,14,CASSYLPAEVYAFF,TGTGCCAGCAGTTACCTCCCAGCGGAGGTATATGCTTTCTTT
TRBJ1-6,TRBV5-4,-,12,CASSSGNSPLHF,TGTGCCAGCAGCAGCGGGAATTCACCCCTCCACTTT
TRBJ1-2,TRBV5-1,-,15,CASSPSDSYSYGYTF,TGCGCCAGCAGCCCTTCGGACAGCTATTCTTATGGCTACACCTTC